These T cell receptor beta chains were read from a single sample in a study of identical twins. TCRdb independently ran MiXCR on the 5' RACE reads; one entry per CDR3 protein. Altogether roughly 540,000 distinct CDR3 sequences are present, approximately 22% being singletons, with the ten largest covering 0.75% to 0.95%. These data were also filed under a second study, of T cells expressing NK-cell markers.

What was sequenced was CD4+ T cells sorted from blood. The origin of the receptors is a woman between 18 and 29 years old in good health. Both conserved end residues are part of each CDR3. D genes are given only for firm matches. The size of a clone is reported for some rows only, either as once, few or many, or as a class for expanded clones.

D: TRBD2
size: NA
J: TRBJ2-3
V: TRBV7-2
CDR3: CASSLAFAGADTQYF
DNA: TGTGCCAGCAGCTTAGCGTTTGCGGGGGCAGATACGCAGTATTTT

D: NA
size: NA
J: TRBJ2-4
V: TRBV2
CDR3: CASSGDYSIQYF
DNA: TGTGCCAGCAGTGGCGACTATAGCATTCAGTACTTC

D: NA
size: many
J: TRBJ2-1
V: TRBV29-1
CDR3: CSVEGGYNEQFF
DNA: TGCAGCGTTGAAGGAGGGTACAATGAGCAGTTCTTC

D: NA
size: NA
J: TRBJ2-3
V: TRBV6-4
CDR3: CASRWGDTQYF
DNA: TGTGCCAGCCGCTGGGGAGATACGCAGTATTTT

D: NA
size: NA
J: TRBJ2-3
V: TRBV12-3/TRBV12-4
CDR3: CASSPGGRVTQYF
DNA: TGTGCCAGCAGCCCCGGGGGGCGCGTTACGCAGTATTTT

D: NA
size: few
J: TRBJ2-1
V: TRBV15
CDR3: CATSREVDREQFF
DNA: TGTGCCACCAGCAGAGAAGTAGACCGTGAGCAGTTCTTC

D: NA
size: few
J: TRBJ1-2
V: TRBV12-3/TRBV12-4
CDR3: CASSLWGGMQGYTF
DNA: TGTGCCAGCAGTTTATGGGGCGGCATGCAAGGCTACACCTTC

D: TRBD2
size: few
J: TRBJ2-3
V: TRBV5-1
CDR3: CASSSGLVTDTQYF
DNA: TGCGCCAGCAGCTCGGGACTAGTCACAGATACGCAGTATTTT

D: NA
size: few
J: TRBJ2-3
V: TRBV20-1
CDR3: CSAPRRGRPSDTQYF
DNA: TGCAGTGCCCCCCGTCGGGGGAGGCCCTCAGATACGCAGTATTTT

D: NA
size: few
J: TRBJ2-1
V: TRBV12-3/TRBV12-4
CDR3: CASSPPARDYNEQFF
DNA: TGTGCCAGCAGTCCGCCGGCGAGAGACTACAATGAGCAGTTCTTC